This T cell receptor (beta chain) originates from a study of beta chain features in type 1 diabetes. Expressed TCRB transcripts were sequenced because the isolated RNA had all been reverse transcribed beforehand. Only in-frame clones appear in the TCRdb table, and some are missing; sequencing was by immunoSEQ multiplex PCR. The table shows 300,000 to 400,000 clones, with approximately 10% occurring only once. CDR1 MNHEY and CDR2 SVGAGI come from the germline V gene. The CDR3 is 14 amino acids. Trimming pared 2 bases from V and 1 base from J, leaving 8 bases between. V and J are TRBV6-5 and TRBJ2-5; D is perhaps TRBD1 (5 bases). This receptor was identified in a woman in her 30s in good health. Sequencing was performed on naive CD4+ T cells from blood. The CDR3 region is CASSYADTQETQYF. CDR3 nucleotides: TGTGCCAGCAGTTACGCGGACACCCAAGAGACCCAGTACTTC.